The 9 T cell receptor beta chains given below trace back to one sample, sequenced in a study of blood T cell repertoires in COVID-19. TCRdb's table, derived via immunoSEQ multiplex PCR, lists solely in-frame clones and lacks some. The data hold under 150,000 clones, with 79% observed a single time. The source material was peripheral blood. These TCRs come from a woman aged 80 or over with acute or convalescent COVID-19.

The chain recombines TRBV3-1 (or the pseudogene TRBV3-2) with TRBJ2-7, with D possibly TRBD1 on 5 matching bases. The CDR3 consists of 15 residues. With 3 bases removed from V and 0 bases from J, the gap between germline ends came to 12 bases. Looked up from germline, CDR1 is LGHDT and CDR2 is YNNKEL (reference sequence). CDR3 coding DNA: TGTGCCAGCAGCCAGCCTCAGGGTTCCTCCTACGAGCAGTACTTC. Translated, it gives CASSQPQGSSYEQYF.

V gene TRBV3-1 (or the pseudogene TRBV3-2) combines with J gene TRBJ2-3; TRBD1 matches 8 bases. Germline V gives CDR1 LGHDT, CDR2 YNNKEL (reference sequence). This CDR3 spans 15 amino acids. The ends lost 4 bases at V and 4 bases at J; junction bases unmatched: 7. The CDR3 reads CASSPGQGSADTQYF. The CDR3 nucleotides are TGTGCCAGCAGCCCAGGACAGGGATCCGCAGATACGCAGTATTTT.

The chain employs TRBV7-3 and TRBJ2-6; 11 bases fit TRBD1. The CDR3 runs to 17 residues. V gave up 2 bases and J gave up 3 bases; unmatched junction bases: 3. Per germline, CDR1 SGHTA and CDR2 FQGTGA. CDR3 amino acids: CASSLGQGALGANVLTF. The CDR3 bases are TGTGCCAGCAGCTTAGGACAGGGGGCTCTTGGGGCCAACGTCCTGACTTTC.

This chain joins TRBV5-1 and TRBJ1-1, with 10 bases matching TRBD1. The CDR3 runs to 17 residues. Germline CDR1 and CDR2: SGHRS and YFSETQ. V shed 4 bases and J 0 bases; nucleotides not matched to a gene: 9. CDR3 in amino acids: CASSPWTGGTMNTEAFF. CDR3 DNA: TGCGCCAGCAGCCCGTGGACAGGGGGGACCATGAACACTGAAGCTTTCTTT.

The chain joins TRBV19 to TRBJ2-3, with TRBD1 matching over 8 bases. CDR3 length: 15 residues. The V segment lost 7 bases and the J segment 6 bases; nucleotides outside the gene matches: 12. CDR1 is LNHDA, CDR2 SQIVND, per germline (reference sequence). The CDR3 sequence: CASNKGRGRADTQYF. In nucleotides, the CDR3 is TGTGCCAGTAATAAGGGCAGGGGGCGCGCGGATACGCAGTATTTT.

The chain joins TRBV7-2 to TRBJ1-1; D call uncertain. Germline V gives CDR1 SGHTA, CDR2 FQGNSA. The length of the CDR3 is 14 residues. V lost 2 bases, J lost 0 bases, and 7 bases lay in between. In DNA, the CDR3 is TGTGCCAGCAGCTTACAGAGGCTGAACACTGAAGCTTTCTTT. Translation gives CASSLQRLNTEAFF.

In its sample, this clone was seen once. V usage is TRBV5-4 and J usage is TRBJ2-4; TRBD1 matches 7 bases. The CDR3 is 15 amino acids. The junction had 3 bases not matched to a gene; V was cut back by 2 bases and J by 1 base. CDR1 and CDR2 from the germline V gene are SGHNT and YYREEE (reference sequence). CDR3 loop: CASSLGGYAKNIQYF. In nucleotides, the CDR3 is TGTGCCAGCAGCTTAGGGGGCTATGCCAAAAACATTCAGTACTTC.

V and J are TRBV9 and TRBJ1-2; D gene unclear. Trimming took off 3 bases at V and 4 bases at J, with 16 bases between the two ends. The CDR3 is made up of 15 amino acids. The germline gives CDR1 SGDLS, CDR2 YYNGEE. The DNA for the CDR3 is TGTGCCAGCAGCGCCTCACTAGGCGTTGGCTATGGCTACACCTTC. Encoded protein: CASSASLGVGYGYTF.

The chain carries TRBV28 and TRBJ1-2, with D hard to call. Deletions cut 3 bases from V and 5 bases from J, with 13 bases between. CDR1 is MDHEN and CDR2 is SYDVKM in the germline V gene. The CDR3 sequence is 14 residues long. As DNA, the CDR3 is TGTGCCAGCAGTTTCCCCGGGTACCGATATGGCTACACCTTC. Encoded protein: CASSFPGYRYGYTF.